This T cell receptor beta chain was identified during a study of PD-1 blockade in classical Hodgkin lymphoma. The protocol was immunoSEQ multiplex PCR, while the TCRdb copy is restricted to in-frame clones and leaves out a portion. The sample shows nearly 55,000 clones, more than 65% of them seen only once. CDR1 is SEHNR, CDR2 FQNEAQ, per germline (reference sequence). CDR3 length: 11 residues. Trimming took 8 bases from V and 6 from J, leaving 10 bases between them. Relapse after autologous stem cell transplantation occurred in every patient, and brentuximab vedotin exposure varied. This clone showed up just a few times.

The TCR originated in a human donor with classical Hodgkin lymphoma. The chain is built from TRBV7-9 and TRBJ1-1; no clear D. The sequencing here drew on peripheral blood mononuclear cells (PBMCs), taken at baseline. The CDR3 nucleotides are TGTGCCAGCTCCAGAACATCTGAAGCTTTCTTT. The encoded protein is CASSRTSEAFF.